Below, one T cell receptor beta chain is given with its context. Relative to the germline gene, one junction end is altered; a read error may explain this. Cell sorting was applied to PBMCs, and CD4+ and CD8+ T cells were collected. This sample is drawn from a study of CD8+ T cells in alopecia areata. The wider study: In an open-label trial, patients got 5 to 10 mg tofacitinib twice daily.

RNA was isolated and reverse transcribed to cDNA, the sequencing template. Method: immunoSEQ multiplex PCR; TCRdb's copy keeps in-frame clones and lacks some. This table has 250,000 or so clones, roughly two thirds appearing once. There are 13 residues in the CDR3. Germline CDR1 SQVTM, CDR2 ANQGSEA. The chain couples TRBV29-1 to TRBJ1-2, with D unresolved. Sample: CD4+ T cells sorted from blood, taken at week 0. The TCR originated in a human donor with alopecia areata. CDR3 coding DNA: TGCAGCGTCGAAGACGGCGGTAACTATGGCTACACCTTC. Amino acid sequence: CSVEDGGNYGYTF.